Below, one T cell receptor beta chain is given with its context. This clonotype was seen repeatedly, ten times or more. The clone's antigen remains unknown. Base quality data are lacking; no much larger clone is found one base away. Looking up the germline V gene yields CDR1 MNHEY and CDR2 SVGEGT. The junction carries 10 bases between V and J, which are trimmed by 0 bases and 11 bases respectively. The CDR3 sequence holds 12 residues, the cysteine and phenylalanine included. The only DNA kept is the CDR3, 36 bases in frame from the first base. Libraries of naive CD8 T cells were built from around 20,000 to 990,000 sorted cells, with 10%, 30% or 50% of the purified RNA used. Naive CD8 T cells, defined as CD8+CD4-CCR7+CD45RA+, were FACS-sorted into RLT Plus buffer on a BD FACSAria II. To test detection sensitivity, Jurkat RNA equivalent to more than 9 TCR copies was spiked into samples of about 20,000-1,100,000 naive CD8 T cells. Enrichment of CD8 T cells was done with RosetteSep CD8+ T Cell Enrichment Cocktail plus Ficoll-Paque, and ACK red cell lysis came afterward.

Libraries were made using PCR. Sequencer: Illumina HiSeq 4000. Preparation of bulk TCR libraries followed a previously described approach, with the TCR primers listed in Table S5. Total RNA was purified with the Qiagen AllPrep DNA/RNA kit. Reads from multiple sequencing runs of the same library were pooled before analysis. In the original analysis: Only reads with exact TCR constant sequence were kept, trimmed to 150 nt, and grouped by their 12-nt molecular barcodes. Reads within each barcode group were sub-clustered using a 15% Levenshtein threshold, and quality-weighted consensus sequences were constructed for each RNA molecule. Non-functional sequences were filtered out, along with any lower-count sequence sitting one edit away from another sequence. On the basis of fitting two negative binomial distributions, barcode sub-clusters with fewer than 20% of the maximum read count were discarded. TCRdb reprocessed the public reads (quality trimming at Q25 with fastp, clone calling with MiXCR) and kept in-frame beta chains. Rows are combined by CDR3 protein, so each entry shows the most common genes and DNA. These V and J calls are TCRdb output, not the study's own analysis. The sample has over 600,000 distinct CDR3 sequences on record, about 20% of them singletons. The top ten clones comprise under 0.95% of the sample.

The data are from a study of molecular identifiers for immune sequencing clone quantification listed by TCRdb under 2018. At the level of the whole study: For a replicate experiment, the RNA from either about 20,000 or 100,000 naive CD8 T cells was divided into five aliquots, and four of those aliquots went on to sequencing. CD8 T cells were used in a methods study to benchmark molecular-identifier clustering-based TCR repertoire sequencing (MIDCIRS) and TCR RNA copy counting. General findings and caveats noted by the study authors: When barcode sub-clustering was omitted, TCR diversity was inflated by chimeric consensus sequences, with chimeras reaching as high as 47%. Even against a background of 750,000 to 1,000,000 naive CD8 T cells, spiked-in Jurkat TCR RNA amounting to a single cell's worth was reported to be detectable. The sizes of highly expanded clones could end up underestimated when identical TCR molecules share a barcode. In CMV-specific effector cells, clones with more than 20 RNA copies contained over 98% of molecules, whereas in naive cells such clones contained under 1% of molecules. Modeling indicated around 3 TCR RNA copies recovered per cell, compared with 7.5 to 10 by digital PCR, which implies a capture efficiency of around 29%. The naive libraries included spiked-in Jurkat TCR RNA (approximately ten copies' worth), and this RNA is not part of the donor repertoire.

The receptor comes from a human donor in good health. Some libraries in this study had Jurkat cell RNA spiked in. Sequencing was performed on naive CD8+ T cells from blood, with Jurkat cell RNA spiked in. This sample's cell subset or site label indicates: FACS-sorted CD8+CD4-CCR7+CD45RA+ naive T cells. The sequence links TRBV6-2 or TRBV6-3 to TRBJ1-1; perhaps TRBD1 is the D gene, with 5 bases matching. The CDR3 reads as follows: CASSYSSGTAFF. In nucleotides, the sequence is TGTGCCAGCAGTTACTCGAGCGGGACCGCTTTCTTT.